Presented here are 6 T cell receptor beta chains from one specimen sequenced in a study of regulatory T cells in long-lasting Graves disease. Time point given: newly diagnosed GD, antithyroid drugs for less than 3 months. PBMCs were the source of the RNA used for TCR sequencing. Construction of the TCR beta libraries employed iRepertoire HTBI primers in conjunction with Arm-PCR of CDR3 regions. TCRdb independently ran MiXCR on the multiplex PCR reads; one entry per CDR3 protein. The sample has 200,000 to 250,000 distinct CDR3 sequences; approximately 20% are singletons. The source was peripheral blood mononuclear cells (PBMCs), collected at new diagnosis, from a patient treated with antithyroid drugs. These receptors all stem from a female donor with Graves disease.

This clonotype was counted at least ten times. V usage is TRBV3-1 and J usage is TRBJ2-1, with a tentative D call TRBD2 (6 bases). Germline values: CDR1 LGHDT, CDR2 YNNKEL (reference sequence). There are 13 residues in the CDR3. The CDR3 bases are TGTGCTTCGGGACTTCGCTCCTACAATGAGCAGTTCTTC. The encoded protein is CASGLRSYNEQFF.

This clonotype was found many times. This sequence joins TRBV2 and TRBJ2-7; 11 nucleotides agree with TRBD1. The junction had 21 bases not matched to a gene; V was cut back by 8 bases and J by 3 bases. In germline, CDR1 is SNHLY, CDR2 FYNNEI. The CDR3 contains 19 residues. This CDR3 reads CASLGTGGTDSGSSYEQYF. The CDR3 DNA reads TGTGCCAGCCTCGGGACAGGGGGGACCGATAGCGGGAGCAGCTACGAGCAGTACTTC. Using reference TRBV2 and TRBJ2-7 for the parts outside the CDR3, the full variable domain is EPEVTQTPSHQVTQMGQEVILRCVPISNHLYFYWYRQILGQKVEFLVSFYNNEISEKSEIFDDQFSVERPDGSNFTLKIRSTKLEDSAMYFCASLGTGGTDSGSSYEQYFGPGTRLTVT.

The gene calls are TRBV20-1 and TRBJ1-2, with D uncertain. The V end was cut by 0 bases, the J end by 2 bases, with 7 bases between. CDR1 DFQATT and CDR2 SNEGSKA come from the germline V gene (reference sequence). The CDR3 covers 13 residues. The DNA for the CDR3 is TGCAGTGCTAGAGATAAGATGAACTATGGCTACACCTTC. It encodes CSARDKMNYGYTF.

The table lists this clonotype with many counts. The chain has TRBV7-2 and TRBJ1-1; no clear D gene. Trimming pared 5 bases from V and 0 bases from J, leaving 7 bases between. The CDR3 runs 13 residues. The V gene's germline CDR1 is SGHTA and CDR2 FQGNSA. CDR3 sequence reads: CASSHSMNTEAFF. For the CDR3, the DNA is TGTGCCAGCAGCCACTCGATGAACACTGAAGCTTTCTTT. Using reference TRBV7-2 and TRBJ1-1 for the parts outside the CDR3, the full variable domain is GAGVSQSPSNKVTEKGKDVELRCDPISGHTALYWYRQSLGQGLEFLIYFQGNSAPDKSGLPSDRFSAERTGGSVSTLTIQRTQQEDSAVYLCASSHSMNTEAFFGQGTRLTVV.

Many counts were recorded for this clonotype. This chain joins TRBV11-2 and TRBJ2-7, with D possibly called TRBD1 or TRBD2 (5 bases each). This CDR3 comprises 14 residues. V was cut by 1 base and J by 3 bases, with 10 bases left in between. Germline CDR1 reads SGHAT; CDR2 reads FQNNGV. The CDR3 sequence is CASSLGGADYEQYF. The CDR3 DNA follows: TGTGCCAGCAGCTTAGGAGGGGCGGACTACGAGCAGTACTTC.

This clonotype was recorded many times. The V and J genes are TRBV29-1 and TRBJ2-7, with D uncertain. The V end was cut by 7 bases, the J end by 0 bases, with 10 bases between. This CDR3 region has 12 residues. Germline-derived CDR1 and CDR2 are SQVTM and ANQGSEA. The CDR3 coding sequence is TGCAGCGCCGGACGGACCTCCTACGAGCAGTACTTC. It translates to CSAGRTSYEQYF.